The 18 T cell receptor beta chains below were found in one sample sequenced in a study of T-cell memory formation after mild COVID-19. In TCRdb, the 5' RACE reads were re-called with MiXCR into one record per CDR3 protein. The table lists about 360,000 distinct CDR3 sequences, about 15% of them singletons. The sample taken for sequencing was PBMCs or a T cell subset sorted from them (not recorded which). The receptors originated from a man between 18 and 29 years old who had mild COVID-19 (a few samples of this study predate the infection). Cell type and time point are not known.

In its sample, this clonotype was seen a few times. The V and J genes are TRBV11-2 and TRBJ1-1, with a weak D call TRBD1 (6 bases). This CDR3 is 12 amino acids long. CDR1 and CDR2 (germline): SGHAT, FQNNGV. V lost 3 bases, J lost 10 bases, and 12 bases lay in between. DNA of the CDR3: TGTGCCAGCAGCTTGAGGGGGGCCCGAGCTTTCTTT. This translates into CASSLRGARAFF.

CDR3 protein: CASSSSLFYEQYV. For the CDR3, the DNA is TGTGCCAGCAGTTCGTCCCTCTTCTACGAGCAGTACGTC. The rearrangement links TRBV6-2 or TRBV6-3 to TRBJ2-7; D uncertain. The germline V and J ends were trimmed by 4 bases and 3 bases, with 10 bases remaining between them. This CDR3 has 13 residues. Germline lookup yields CDR1 MNHEY and CDR2 SVGEGT.

This clonotype was counted a few times. This chain links TRBV5-4 with TRBJ1-1; D may be TRBD1 (5 bases). CDR1 SGHNT and CDR2 YYREEE come from the germline V gene (reference sequence). Between the trimmed V and J ends, which lost 3 bases and 0 bases, there was a span of 12 bases. CDR3 length equals 15 residues. The CDR3 region is CASSSGGIMNTEAFF. As DNA, the CDR3 is TGTGCCAGCAGCTCGGGGGGAATAATGAACACTGAAGCTTTCTTT.

This chain uses TRBV29-1 with TRBJ1-5; possibly TRBD1 for D (6 bases). CDR1 and CDR2 (germline): SQVTM, ANQGSEA. CDR3 size: 13 residues. V dropped 6 bases and J dropped 4 bases, with 13 bases sitting between them. CDR3 loop: CSVSGEMNQPQHF. The CDR3 bases are TGCAGCGTCTCAGGGGAAATGAATCAGCCCCAGCATTTT.

This clonotype has more than one count but fewer than ten. The chain joins TRBV7-9 to TRBJ2-2; D is uncertain. Germline values: CDR1 SEHNR, CDR2 FQNEAQ (reference sequence). This CDR3 has 18 residues. Trimming removed 3 bases from V and 0 bases from J, with 17 bases in between. CDR3 nucleotide sequence: TGTGCCAGCAGCTTTCGGCCCCAACTTAGCCCGAACACCGGGGAGCTGTTTTTT. Translating gives CASSFRPQLSPNTGELFF.

This clonotype showed up just a few times. The gene calls are TRBV15 and TRBJ2-5; 7 bases align to TRBD2. With 6 bases clipped from V and 4 bases from J, the junction kept 2 bases outside the gene matches. The CDR3 runs to 12 residues. Germline V gives CDR1 LNHNV, CDR2 YYDKDF (reference sequence). CDR3 residues: CATSWGGETQYF. In DNA form, the CDR3 reads TGTGCCACCAGTTGGGGGGGAGAGACCCAGTACTTC.

This clonotype has only a few counts. The gene calls are TRBV3-1 and TRBJ1-6, with D tentatively TRBD1 (6 bases). Germline-derived CDR1 and CDR2 are LGHDT and YNNKEL (reference sequence). This CDR3 spans 16 amino acids. The germline V and J ends were trimmed by 3 bases and 3 bases, with 12 bases remaining between them. This chain's CDR3 is CASSQGGQIYNSPLHF. As DNA, the CDR3 is TGTGCCAGCAGCCAGGGCGGACAGATCTATAATTCACCCCTCCACTTT.

This clonotype was seen only a few times. The chain links TRBV5-1 to TRBJ2-5; 11 nucleotides line up with TRBD2. The CDR3 totals 15 residues. V shed 3 bases, J shed 4 bases, and the junction held 5 bases outside the gene matches. Per germline, CDR1 SGHRS and CDR2 YFSETQ. The CDR3 DNA reads as TGCGCCAGCAGCTCACTAGCGGGGGTTGGAGAGACCCAGTACTTC. It is translated as CASSSLAGVGETQYF.

This clonotype has more than one count but fewer than ten. The rearrangement links TRBV6-4 to TRBJ1-1; unclear D gene. The germline CDR1 and CDR2 sequences are MRHNA and SNTAGT. The CDR3 is made up of 14 amino acids. Between the trimmed V and J ends, which lost 3 bases and 0 bases, there was a span of 8 bases. DNA for the CDR3: TGTGCCAGCAGTGATGAGACCGTGAACACTGAAGCTTTCTTT. Protein product: CASSDETVNTEAFF.

This clonotype showed up just a few times. This chain uses TRBV18 with TRBJ2-7; 7 nucleotides agree with TRBD1. Germline trimming cut 3 bases from V and 2 bases from J; bases unmatched to any gene: 1. This CDR3 spans 13 amino acids. Germline V gene data show CDR1 as KGHSH and CDR2 as LQKENI. The chain's CDR3 is CASSPGTAYEQYV. CDR3 in DNA: TGTGCCAGCTCACCCGGGACAGCCTACGAGCAGTACGTC.

This clonotype was picked up a small number of times. The rearrangement links TRBV6-5 to TRBJ2-3; the match to TRBD2 covers 7 bases. Germline values: CDR1 MNHEY, CDR2 SVGAGI. The length of the CDR3 is 15 residues. The ends lost 4 bases at V and 0 bases at J; junction bases unmatched: 4. The CDR3 loop reads CASSSRGDSTDTQYF. In nucleotides, the CDR3 is TGTGCCAGCAGTTCCCGGGGGGACAGCACAGATACGCAGTATTTT.

The chain is built from TRBV5-5 and TRBJ1-1, with D possibly being TRBD1 (5 bases). This CDR3 region has 15 residues. Between the trimmed V and J ends, which lost 1 base and 3 bases, there was a span of 13 bases. Germline CDR1 reads SGHKS; CDR2 reads YYEKEE (reference sequence). The chain's CDR3 is CASSLYGGGDTEAFF. The DNA for the CDR3 is TGTGCCAGCAGCTTGTATGGGGGAGGGGACACTGAAGCTTTCTTT. Complete variable domain (other parts from reference TRBV5-5 and TRBJ1-1): DAGVTQSPTHLIKTRGQQVTLRCSPISGHKSVSWYQQVLGQGPQFIFQYYEKEERGRGNFPDRFSARQFPNYSSELNVNALLLGDSALYLCASSLYGGGDTEAFFGQGTRLTVV.

In this sample, this clonotype turned up a few times. J is TRBJ2-7 and V is TRBV6-2 or TRBV6-3, with TRBD1 identical over 7 bases. Per the germline V gene, CDR1 is MNHEY and CDR2 is SVGEGT. The CDR3 consists of 12 residues. In nucleotides, the CDR3 is TGTGCCAGCACCTCGACAGGGTACGAGCATTACGTC. This sequence encodes CASTSTGYEHYV.

In this sample, this clonotype turned up a few times. The chain is built from TRBV12-3 or TRBV12-4 and TRBJ1-2; a possible D gene is TRBD1 (6 bases). Trimming stripped 5 bases from V and 8 bases from J, with 21 bases between. This CDR3 region has 15 residues. CDR3 DNA sequence: TGTGCCAGCAGTCCCAGCGGTAGGGAGGGGGAAGGCTACACCTTC. Translation: CASSPSGREGEGYTF.

The rearrangement links TRBV9 to TRBJ1-2, with 9 bases matching TRBD1. The J segment lost 4 bases and the V segment lost 4 bases, leaving 5 bases of the junction unmatched. Germline CDR1 reads SGDLS; CDR2 reads YYNGEE. CDR3 length: 14 amino acids. Here the CDR3 DNA reads TGTGCCAGCAGCCCAGGACAGGGGCCCTATGGCTACACCTTC. Translated: CASSPGQGPYGYTF.

The chain joins TRBV28 to TRBJ2-3; 7 nucleotides line up with TRBD1. The germline V gene encodes CDR1 MDHEN and CDR2 SYDVKM. This CDR3 has 17 residues. With V trimmed by 2 bases and J by 1 base, 9 bases remained unmatched. CDR3 loop: CASSLVRQGVGTDTQYF. CDR3 coding DNA: TGTGCCAGCAGTTTAGTCCGACAGGGAGTTGGCACAGATACGCAGTATTTT. The full variable domain, with the rest looked up from reference TRBV28 and TRBJ2-3, is DVKVTQSSRYLVKRTGEKVFLECVQDMDHENMFWYRQDPGLGLRLIYFSYDVKMKEKGDIPEGYSVSREKKERFSLILESASTNQTSMYLCASSLVRQGVGTDTQYFGPGTRLTVL.

The chain has TRBV3-1 and TRBJ2-3; TRBD2 agrees at 7 bases. The CDR3 has 14 residues. J was trimmed by 4 bases and V by 0 bases; bases with no gene match: 1. Germline V lookup: CDR1 LGHDT, CDR2 YNNKEL (reference sequence). CDR3 nucleotide sequence: TGTGCCAGCAGCCAAGAGACTAGCCCAGATACGCAGTATTTT. It is translated as CASSQETSPDTQYF.

This clonotype was found a few times. The V and J genes are TRBV9 and TRBJ1-1; 9 bases map to TRBD1. V was pared by 4 bases and J by 3 bases, with 7 bases of the junction left unmatched. The CDR3 has 15 residues. In germline, CDR1 is SGDLS, CDR2 YYNGEE. As DNA, the CDR3 is TGTGCCAGCAGCCCCTCCTGGACAGGGGACACTGAAGCTTTCTTT. Amino acid sequence: CASSPSWTGDTEAFF.